This T cell receptor (beta chain) was sequenced for a study of response to subunit inactivated influenza vaccine. This clonotype was found many times. The CDR3 sequence is 16 residues long. Germline V gene lookup returns CDR1 MNHEY and CDR2 SVGAGI. The V gene lost 2 bases and the J gene lost 9 bases, with 22 bases spanning the gap. TCRdb ran MiXCR on the RT-PCR reads and lists one entry per CDR3 protein. Found here are about 540,000 distinct CDR3 sequences, under 30% of them singletons; the top ten hold 2.8%. This sample also belongs to another study, concerning T cells expressing NK-cell markers. From that paper: The authors made TCR beta cDNA libraries by 5'RACE template switching. This switching added a universal primer site and UMIs. The TCR beta repertoires originated in sorted CD3+CD56+NKG2C+, CD3+CD56+NKG2C- and CD3+CD56-NKG2C+ T cells. The CD3+CD56-NKG2C+ fraction of a handful of donors was also led by these clonotypes.

This rearrangement joins TRBV6-5 to TRBJ1-2, with a weak D call TRBD1 (6 bases). Sequenced material: CD4+ T cells sorted from PBMCs, taken roughly 12 days after vaccination. This TCR was sampled from a man aged 50-60 years who received an inactivated influenza vaccine. As DNA, the CDR3 is TGTGCCAGCAGTTACCGATCGACACGGACAGCAAGTCGCTACACCTTC. Encoded protein: CASSYRSTRTASRYTF.